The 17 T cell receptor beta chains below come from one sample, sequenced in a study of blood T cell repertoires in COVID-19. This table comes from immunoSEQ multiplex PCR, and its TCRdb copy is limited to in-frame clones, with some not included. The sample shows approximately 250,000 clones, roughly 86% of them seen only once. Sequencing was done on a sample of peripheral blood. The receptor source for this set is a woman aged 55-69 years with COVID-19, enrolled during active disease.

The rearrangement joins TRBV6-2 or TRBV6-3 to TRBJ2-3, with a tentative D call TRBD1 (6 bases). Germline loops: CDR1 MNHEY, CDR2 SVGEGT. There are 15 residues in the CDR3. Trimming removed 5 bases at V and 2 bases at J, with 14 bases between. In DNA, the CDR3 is TGTGCCAGCAGTAGGGACACCTATGTCACAGATACGCAGTATTTT. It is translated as CASSRDTYVTDTQYF.

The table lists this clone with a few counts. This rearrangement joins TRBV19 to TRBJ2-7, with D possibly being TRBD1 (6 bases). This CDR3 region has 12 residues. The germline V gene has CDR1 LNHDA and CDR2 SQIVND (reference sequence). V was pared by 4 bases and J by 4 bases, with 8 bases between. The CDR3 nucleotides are TGTGCCAGTAGTACCAGGGGTTACGAGCAGTACTTC. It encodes CASSTRGYEQYF.

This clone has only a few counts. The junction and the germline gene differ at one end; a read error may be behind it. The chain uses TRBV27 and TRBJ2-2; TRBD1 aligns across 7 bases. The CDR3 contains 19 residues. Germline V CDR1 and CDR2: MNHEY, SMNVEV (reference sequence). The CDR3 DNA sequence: TGTGCCAGCAGTTTAAGGGGGCTGGTGTTGTATCTCAAACACCGGGGAGCTGTTTTT. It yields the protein CASSLRGLVLYLKHRGAVF.

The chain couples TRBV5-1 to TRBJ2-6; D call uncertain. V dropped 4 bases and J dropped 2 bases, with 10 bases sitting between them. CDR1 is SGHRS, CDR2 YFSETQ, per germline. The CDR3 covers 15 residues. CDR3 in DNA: TGCGCCAGCAGCCCGCTTACGGCTGGGGCCAACGTCCTGACTTTC. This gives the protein CASSPLTAGANVLTF.

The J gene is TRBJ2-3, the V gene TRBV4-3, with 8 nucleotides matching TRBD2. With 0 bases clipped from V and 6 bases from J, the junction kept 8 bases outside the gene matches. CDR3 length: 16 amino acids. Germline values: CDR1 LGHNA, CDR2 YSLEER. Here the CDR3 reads CASSQDPAGAGDTQYF. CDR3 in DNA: TGCGCCAGCAGCCAAGACCCAGCGGGGGCGGGGGATACGCAGTATTTT.

The CDR3 nucleotides are TGTGCCAGCAGCTTTCCGACAGGGGGAAATGAAAAACTGTTTTTT. It codes for CASSFPTGGNEKLFF. The rearrangement links TRBV7-9 to TRBJ1-4, with 9 bases matching TRBD1. From germline, CDR1 is SEHNR and CDR2 FQNEAQ (reference sequence). The junction had 4 bases not matched to a gene; V was cut back by 3 bases and J by 5 bases. The length of the CDR3 is 15 residues.

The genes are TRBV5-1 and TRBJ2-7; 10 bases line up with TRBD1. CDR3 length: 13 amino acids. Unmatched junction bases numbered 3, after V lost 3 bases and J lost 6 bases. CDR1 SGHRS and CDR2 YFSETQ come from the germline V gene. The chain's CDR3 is CASSSRDRGEQYF. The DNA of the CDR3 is TGCGCCAGCAGCTCCCGGGACAGGGGCGAGCAGTACTTC.

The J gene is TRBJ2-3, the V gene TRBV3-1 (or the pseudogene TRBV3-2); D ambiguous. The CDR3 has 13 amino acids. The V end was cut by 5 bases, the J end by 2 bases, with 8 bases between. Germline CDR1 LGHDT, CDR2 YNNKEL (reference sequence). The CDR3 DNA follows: TGTGCCAGCAGCACAACAGTCACAGATACGCAGTATTTT. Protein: CASSTTVTDTQYF.

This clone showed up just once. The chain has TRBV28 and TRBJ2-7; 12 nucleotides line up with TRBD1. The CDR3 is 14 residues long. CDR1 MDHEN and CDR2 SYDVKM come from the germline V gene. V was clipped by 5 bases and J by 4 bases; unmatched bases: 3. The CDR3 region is CASSRGQGAYEQYF. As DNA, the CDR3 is TGTGCCAGCAGTAGGGGACAGGGGGCTTACGAGCAGTACTTC. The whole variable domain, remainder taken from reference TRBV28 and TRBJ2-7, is DVKVTQSSRYLVKRTGEKVFLECVQDMDHENMFWYRQDPGLGLRLIYFSYDVKMKEKGDIPEGYSVSREKKERFSLILESASTNQTSMYLCASSRGQGAYEQYFGPGTRLTVT.

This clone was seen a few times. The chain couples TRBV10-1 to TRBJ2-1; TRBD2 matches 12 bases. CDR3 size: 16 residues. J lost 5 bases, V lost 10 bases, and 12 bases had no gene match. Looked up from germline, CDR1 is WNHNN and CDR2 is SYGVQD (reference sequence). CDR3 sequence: CATPGQGLAGDNEQFF. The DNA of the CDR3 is TGCGCCACCCCGGGACAGGGACTAGCGGGTGACAATGAGCAGTTCTTC.

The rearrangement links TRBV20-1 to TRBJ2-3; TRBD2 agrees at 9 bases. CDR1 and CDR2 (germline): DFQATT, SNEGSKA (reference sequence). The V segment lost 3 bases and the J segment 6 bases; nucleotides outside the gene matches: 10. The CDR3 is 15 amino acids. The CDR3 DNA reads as TGCAGTGCTAGTATGACTAGCGGTACCCTGGATACGCAGTATTTT. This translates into CSASMTSGTLDTQYF.

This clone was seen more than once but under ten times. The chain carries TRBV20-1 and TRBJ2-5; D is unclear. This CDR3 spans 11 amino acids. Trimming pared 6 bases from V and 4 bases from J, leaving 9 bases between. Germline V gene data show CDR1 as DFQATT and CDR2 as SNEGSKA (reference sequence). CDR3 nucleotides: TGCAGTGCCCTTATGCGAGAGACCCAGTACTTC. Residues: CSALMRETQYF.

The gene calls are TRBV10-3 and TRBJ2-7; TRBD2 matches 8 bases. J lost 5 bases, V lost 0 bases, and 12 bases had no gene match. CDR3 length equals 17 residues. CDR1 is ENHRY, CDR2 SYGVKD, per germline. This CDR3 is CAISESAGGIAPNEQYF. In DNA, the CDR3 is TGTGCCATCAGTGAGTCGGCGGGAGGAATTGCTCCTAACGAGCAGTACTTC.

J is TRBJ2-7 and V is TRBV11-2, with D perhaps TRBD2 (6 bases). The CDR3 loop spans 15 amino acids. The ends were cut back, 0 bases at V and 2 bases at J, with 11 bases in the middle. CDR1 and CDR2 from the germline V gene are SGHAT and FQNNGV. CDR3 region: CASSLDTSRTYEQYF. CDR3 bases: TGTGCCAGCAGCTTAGATACTAGCAGAACCTACGAGCAGTACTTC.

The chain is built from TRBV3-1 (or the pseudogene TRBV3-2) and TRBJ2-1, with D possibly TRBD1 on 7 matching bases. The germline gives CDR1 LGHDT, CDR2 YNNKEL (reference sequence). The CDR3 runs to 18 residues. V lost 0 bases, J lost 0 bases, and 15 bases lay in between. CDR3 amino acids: CASSQDIAGGSSYNEQFF. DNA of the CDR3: TGTGCCAGCAGCCAAGATATTGCAGGGGGGTCCTCCTACAATGAGCAGTTCTTC.

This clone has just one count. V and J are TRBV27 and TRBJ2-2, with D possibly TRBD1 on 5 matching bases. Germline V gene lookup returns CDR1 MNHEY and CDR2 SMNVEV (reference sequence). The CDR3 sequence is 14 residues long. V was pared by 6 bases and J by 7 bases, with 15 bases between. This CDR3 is CASSARDVGGELFF. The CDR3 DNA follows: TGTGCCAGCAGCGCCAGGGATGTCGGCGGGGAGCTGTTTTTT.

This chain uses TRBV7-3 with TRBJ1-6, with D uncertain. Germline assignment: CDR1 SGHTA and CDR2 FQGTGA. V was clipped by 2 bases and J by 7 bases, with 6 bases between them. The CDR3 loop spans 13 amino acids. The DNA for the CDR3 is TGTGCCAGCAGCTTATCGGGGAATTCACCCCTCCACTTT. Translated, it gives CASSLSGNSPLHF.